The 30 T cell receptor beta chains in this list originate from one sample, sequenced in a study of OX40 agonist ivuxolimab in advanced cancers. Measured with immunoSEQ multiplex PCR; TCRdb has only the in-frame clones, and not every one. In the table there are roughly 75,000 clones, 85% to 90% of which are singletons. The sequencing here drew on CD4+ or CD8+ T cells sorted from blood, taken in a trial of the OX40 agonist ivuxolimab. These receptors originate from an adult with an advanced solid tumor such as melanoma, head and neck, liver or kidney cancer.

This sequence joins TRBV1 and TRBJ2-1; TRBD2, the table's D call, was not compared with the DNA. TRBV1 is a recognized pseudogene. The CDR3 runs to 16 residues. This CDR3 reads CTSATLDPSSYNEQFF. CDR3 nucleotides: TGCACCAGCGCAACACTAGATCCCAGCTCCTACAATGAGCAGTTCTTC.

The rearrangement uses TRBV5-1 and TRBJ1-2, with TRBD1 identical over 7 bases. This CDR3 region has 15 residues. Germline CDR1 SGHRS, CDR2 YFSETQ. Unmatched junction bases numbered 11, after V lost 3 bases and J lost 6 bases. Here the CDR3 reads CASSSRTGSGDGYTF. CDR3 nucleotide sequence: TGCGCCAGCAGCTCCCGGACAGGCAGTGGTGATGGCTACACCTTC.

The CDR3 DNA sequence: TGTGCCAGCAGCTTAGGGACTAGCGTAGGGACCCAGTACTTC. Its protein product is CASSLGTSVGTQYF. This chain links TRBV11-2 with TRBJ2-5, with 9 bases fitting TRBD2. CDR3 length equals 14 residues. J gave up 7 bases and V 1 base, and 4 bases lay outside the gene matches. The germline gives CDR1 SGHAT, CDR2 FQNNGV.

By proportion, this clone is medium-sized (0.01 to 0.1%). V gene TRBV7-8 combines with J gene TRBJ2-1, with 7 bases fitting TRBD1. CDR1 SGHVS and CDR2 FQNEAQ come from the germline V gene. With 4 bases clipped from V and 4 bases from J, the junction kept 7 bases outside the gene matches. The CDR3 totals 15 residues. CDR3 loop: CASSYQTGIYNEQFF. The CDR3 bases are TGTGCCAGCAGCTACCAGACAGGGATATACAATGAGCAGTTCTTC.

The genes are TRBV10-3 and TRBJ1-2; no clear D. Germline V gene data show CDR1 as ENHRY and CDR2 as SYGVKD. The V end lost 0 bases, the J end lost 4 bases, and 15 bases lay between the germline ends. This CDR3 spans 16 amino acids. CDR3 nucleotide sequence: TGTGCCATCAGTGAGTCCGGAGGGAAGGGATTCTATGGCTACACCTTC. Translation gives CAISESGGKGFYGYTF.

The chain is built from TRBV5-6 and TRBJ2-5; 7 nucleotides line up with TRBD2. The germline gives CDR1 SGHDT, CDR2 YYEEEE. After removal of 5 bases from V and 5 bases from J, the junction contained 6 bases not matched to a gene. CDR3 length equals 13 residues. CDR3: CASSSGWFETQYF. CDR3 sequence (DNA): TGTGCCAGCAGTAGCGGGTGGTTCGAGACCCAGTACTTC.

The chain employs TRBV4-1 and TRBJ2-3; 8 bases agree with TRBD2. J lost 8 bases, V lost 0 bases, and 13 bases had no gene match. The CDR3 is 17 amino acids. Germline V lookup: CDR1 MGHRA, CDR2 YSYEKL. CDR3 protein: CASSQEKDTMAGGTQYF. DNA for the CDR3: TGCGCCAGCAGCCAAGAAAAGGATACAATGGCGGGAGGTACGCAGTATTTT.

This chain links TRBV6-1 with TRBJ2-1; no reliable D call. The germline CDR1 and CDR2 sequences are MNHNS and SASEGT. The CDR3 is made up of 14 amino acids. Trimming cost V 3 bases and J 2 bases, with 8 bases left between them. CDR3 loop: CASSDMVAYNEQFF. In nucleotides, the CDR3 is TGTGCCAGCAGTGATATGGTAGCCTACAATGAGCAGTTCTTC.

This clone turned up a few times. The rearrangement uses TRBV19 and TRBJ1-5; D is uncertain. Germline V lookup: CDR1 LNHDA, CDR2 SQIVND (reference sequence). V was pared by 5 bases and J by 3 bases, with 5 bases between. CDR3 length: 12 amino acids. The CDR3 protein is CASSAFNQPQHF. The DNA of the CDR3 is TGTGCCAGTAGTGCCTTCAATCAGCCCCAGCATTTT.

The J gene is TRBJ2-1, the V gene TRBV18, with TRBD1 identical over 10 bases. CDR3 length equals 14 residues. Trimming took 6 bases from V and 7 from J; bases not matched to a gene: 6. CDR1 and CDR2 from the germline V gene are KGHSH and LQKENI. Written as DNA, the CDR3 is TGTGCCAGCTCGCCGACAGGGGGCTATAATGAGCAGTTCTTC. It codes for CASSPTGGYNEQFF. The full variable domain, its missing parts supplied by reference TRBV18 and TRBJ2-1, is NAGVMQNPRHLVRRRGQEARLRCSPMKGHSHVYWYRQLPEEGLKFMVYLQKENIIDESGMPKERFSAEFPKEGPSILRIQQVVRGDSAAYFCASSPTGGYNEQFFGPGTRLTVL.

V and J are TRBV30 and TRBJ1-4, with 8 bases matching TRBD1. Germline assignment: CDR1 GTSNPN and CDR2 SVGIG (reference sequence). The CDR3 length is 14 residues. The V and J ends lost 3 bases and 7 bases, in that order; junction bases with no gene match: 7. The CDR3 bases are TGTGCCTGGAGGGGGCAGGGGGCAAGTGAAAAACTGTTTTTT. Translation: CAWRGQGASEKLFF.

This clone was recorded once. The chain couples TRBV6-1 to TRBJ2-3; D not certain. The CDR3 spans 15 residues. V gave up 3 bases and J gave up 0 bases, with 10 bases separating them. Germline V lookup: CDR1 MNHNS, CDR2 SASEGT. The CDR3 region has the DNA TGTGCCAGCAGTGACAGGAGCCCTAGCACAGATACGCAGTATTTT. This sequence encodes CASSDRSPSTDTQYF.

The chain joins TRBV5-1 to TRBJ1-4; TRBD1 agrees at 10 bases. CDR1 is SGHRS, CDR2 YFSETQ, per germline. This CDR3 has 14 residues. V lost 4 bases and J lost 8; bases outside the gene matches: 5. The CDR3 bases are TGCGCCAGCAGCACCCGGGACAGGGGCGAAAAACTGTTTTTT. Its protein product is CASSTRDRGEKLFF. Full variable domain (rest looked up from reference TRBV5-1 and TRBJ1-4): KAGVTQTPRYLIKTRGQQVTLSCSPISGHRSVSWYQQTPGQGLQFLFEYFSETQRNKGNFPGRFSGRQFSNSRSEMNVSTLELGDSALYLCASSTRDRGEKLFFGSGTQLSVL.

The chain has TRBV5-6 and TRBJ2-1, with TRBD2 matching over 10 bases. The CDR3 has 16 amino acids. V was clipped by 3 bases and J by 0 bases; unmatched bases: 3. Germline CDR1 reads SGHDT; CDR2 reads YYEEEE. CDR3 nucleotide sequence: TGTGCCAGCAGCTGGACTAGCGGCGGCTCCTACAATGAGCAGTTCTTC. Translated: CASSWTSGGSYNEQFF.

The V and J genes are TRBV27 and TRBJ2-7, with TRBD1 matching 8 bases. V gave up 5 bases and J gave up 2 bases; unmatched junction bases: 5. The CDR3 sequence is 14 residues long. Germline CDR1 MNHEY, CDR2 SMNVEV (reference sequence). Here the CDR3 DNA reads TGTGCCAGCAGTCAGGGGGCTTCACCCTACGAGCAGTACTTC. Its translation: CASSQGASPYEQYF.

V is TRBV9 and J is TRBJ2-7; D gene unclear. Trimming shortened V by 1 base and J by 1 base, and 6 bases separated the two germline ends. The CDR3 runs 13 residues. Germline V gene lookup returns CDR1 SGDLS and CDR2 YYNGEE. CDR3 DNA: TGTGCCAGCAGCGTAACAGAGTCCTACGAGCAGTACTTC. Translation: CASSVTESYEQYF.

CDR3 region: CASSFPPSAGGVLSEQFF. CDR3 nucleotide sequence: TGTGCCAGCAGCTTCCCCCCTAGCGCGGGCGGGGTCCTGAGTGAGCAGTTCTTC. The chain carries TRBV7-9 and TRBJ2-1, with a possible D match to TRBD2 (6 bases). The CDR3 has 18 amino acids. Trimming removed 3 bases from V and 9 bases from J, with 27 bases in between. Germline V gene data show CDR1 as SEHNR and CDR2 as FQNEAQ (reference sequence).

The V gene is TRBV6-5, the J gene TRBJ2-1; D might be TRBD1 (5 bases). Germline CDR1 is MNHEY and CDR2 is SVGAGI. Trimming removed 2 bases at V and 2 bases at J, with 13 bases between. This CDR3 is 16 amino acids long. CDR3 loop: CASSYRPRVPYNEQFF. As DNA, the CDR3 is TGTGCCAGCAGTTACCGCCCCAGGGTCCCCTACAATGAGCAGTTCTTC.

The chain combines TRBV2 with TRBJ1-5; D remains ambiguous. The CDR3 loop spans 15 amino acids. V gave up 0 bases and J gave up 5 bases, with 11 bases separating them. The germline CDR1 and CDR2 sequences are SNHLY and FYNNEI. The CDR3 nucleotides read TGTGCCAGCAGTGAAGCGTTGGAAGGGCATCAGCCCCAGCATTTT. It is translated as CASSEALEGHQPQHF.

There are a few counts of this clone. The chain has TRBV18 and TRBJ1-1; possible D gene TRBD1, 6 bases. The CDR3 spans 15 residues. Trimming left V 4 bases short and J 0 bases short, with 12 bases between. Per the germline V gene, CDR1 is KGHSH and CDR2 is LQKENI. The CDR3 nucleotides read TGTGCCAGCTCACGCGAAACAGGGTTGAACACTGAAGCTTTCTTT. It codes for CASSRETGLNTEAFF.

This chain joins TRBV6-5 and TRBJ2-1; 7 nucleotides align to TRBD2. Germline values: CDR1 MNHEY, CDR2 SVGAGI. There are 13 residues in the CDR3. V gave up 8 bases and J gave up 4 bases; unmatched junction bases: 5. CDR3 region: CASSPRGYNEQFF. In DNA, the CDR3 is TGTGCCAGCTCGCCGCGGGGGTACAATGAGCAGTTCTTC.

This chain links TRBV6-1 with TRBJ1-4; TRBD1 might be the D (5 bases). This CDR3 region has 14 residues. The germline CDR1 and CDR2 sequences are MNHNS and SASEGT. Trimming shortened V by 3 bases and J by 8 bases, and 13 bases separated the two germline ends. CDR3 protein: CASSDGSDSEKLFF. The CDR3 bases are TGTGCCAGCAGTGACGGTTCAGACAGCGAAAAACTGTTTTTT.

CDR3 region: CASQLGRNTEAFF. The CDR3 DNA is TGTGCCAGCCAATTGGGCAGAAACACTGAAGCTTTCTTT. The rearrangement uses TRBV28 and TRBJ1-1; no definite D call. The CDR3 has 13 residues. The germline V gene has CDR1 MDHEN and CDR2 SYDVKM. V lost 8 bases, J lost 2 bases, and 12 bases lay in between.

This chain joins TRBV7-9 and TRBJ2-1, with TRBD1 matching 8 bases. The CDR3 length is 14 residues. Trimming took 3 bases from V and 2 from J; bases not matched to a gene: 0. Germline CDR1 is SEHNR and CDR2 is FQNEAQ (reference sequence). The CDR3 DNA sequence: TGTGCCAGCAGCTTGGGACAGGCCTACAATGAGCAGTTCTTC. This translates into CASSLGQAYNEQFF.

The rearrangement uses TRBV5-6 and TRBJ2-5; 8 bases map to TRBD2. J lost 2 bases, V lost 8 bases, and 11 bases had no gene match. This CDR3 region has 15 residues. CDR1 is SGHDT and CDR2 is YYEEEE in the germline V gene. CDR3 amino acids: CASSGASGPQETQYF. DNA for the CDR3: TGTGCCAGTTCTGGGGCTAGCGGGCCACAAGAGACCCAGTACTTC.

The V gene is TRBV6-5, the J gene TRBJ2-1; D unclear. V lost 2 bases, J lost 0 bases, and 8 bases lay in between. The CDR3 sequence is 15 residues long. CDR1 is MNHEY and CDR2 is SVGAGI in the germline V gene. The CDR3 nucleotides read TGTGCCAGCAGTTACCGGCCTAGCTCCTACAATGAGCAGTTCTTC. Its translation is CASSYRPSSYNEQFF.

The chain links TRBV5-1 to TRBJ2-7; 15 bases align to TRBD2. The J segment lost 3 bases and the V segment lost 2 bases, leaving 3 bases of the junction unmatched. CDR1 and CDR2 (germline): SGHRS, YFSETQ. The CDR3 has 16 residues. The CDR3 spells CASSFRGLAGGYEQYF. CDR3 nucleotide sequence: TGCGCCAGCAGCTTCCGGGGACTAGCGGGGGGCTACGAGCAGTACTTC.

The V call is TRBV6-1, the J call TRBJ2-3, with 12 bases aligning to TRBD2. The CDR3 sequence is 18 residues long. Germline V gives CDR1 MNHNS, CDR2 SASEGT. V lost 0 bases, J lost 3 bases, and 7 bases stayed unmatched. In DNA form, the CDR3 reads TGTGCCAGCAGTGAAGCCCCCGGCGGACTAGCGGGAACAGATACGCAGTATTTT. Translated, it gives CASSEAPGGLAGTDTQYF.

This clone was picked up one time. The chain recombines TRBV5-1 with TRBJ1-2; D unresolved. V was trimmed by 0 bases and J by 4 bases, leaving 13 bases between them. CDR3 length: 15 residues. CDR1 SGHRS and CDR2 YFSETQ come from the germline V gene. CDR3 loop: CASSLARGGIYGYTF. The CDR3 nucleotides read TGCGCCAGCAGCTTGGCGCGGGGAGGAATCTATGGCTACACCTTC. Supplemented by reference TRBV5-1 and TRBJ1-2, the full variable domain reads KAGVTQTPRYLIKTRGQQVTLSCSPISGHRSVSWYQQTPGQGLQFLFEYFSETQRNKGNFPGRFSGRQFSNSRSEMNVSTLELGDSALYLCASSLARGGIYGYTFGSGTRLTVV.

This chain joins TRBV5-6 and TRBJ2-1; 7 bases map to TRBD1. The CDR3 is 17 amino acids. The germline gives CDR1 SGHDT, CDR2 YYEEEE. V lost 9 bases to trimming and J lost 0 bases; unmatched junction nucleotides: 15. The CDR3 here is CATSRTRGQSSYNEQFF. CDR3 nucleotides: TGTGCCACCTCACGAACAAGGGGACAGTCCTCCTACAATGAGCAGTTCTTC.